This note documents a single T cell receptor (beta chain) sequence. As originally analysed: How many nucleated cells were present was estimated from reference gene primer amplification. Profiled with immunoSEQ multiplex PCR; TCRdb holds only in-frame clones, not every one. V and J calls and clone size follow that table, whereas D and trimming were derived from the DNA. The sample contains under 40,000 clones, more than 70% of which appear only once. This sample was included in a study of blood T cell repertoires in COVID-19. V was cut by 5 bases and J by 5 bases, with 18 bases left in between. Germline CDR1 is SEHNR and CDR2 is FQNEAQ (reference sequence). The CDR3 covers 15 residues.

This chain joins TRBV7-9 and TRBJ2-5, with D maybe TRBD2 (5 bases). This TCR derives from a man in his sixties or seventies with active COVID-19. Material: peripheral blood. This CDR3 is CASSPSRPDGETQYF. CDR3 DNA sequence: TGTGCCAGCAGCCCTAGCCGCCCGGATGGGGAGACCCAGTACTTC.